This TCR beta chain was documented in a study of PD-1 blockade in classical Hodgkin lymphoma. Time point described: cycle 4 day 1 (C4D1), after about 6 weeks of nivolumab. There was relapse after autologous stem cell transplantation in every patient, and there was variation in brentuximab vedotin exposure. General study points: Baseline diversity resembling that of newly diagnosed patients was seen in complete responders. CD4+ TCR diversity, unlike CD8+, rose significantly by C4D1.

Method: immunoSEQ multiplex PCR; TCRdb's copy keeps in-frame clones and lacks some. Of approximately 84,000 clones in the sample, 75% to 85% were seen once. This CDR3 has 16 amino acids. The germline V gene encodes CDR1 SGHTA and CDR2 FQGTGA. V was shortened by 5 bases and J by 5 bases, with 18 bases between the two germline ends. Details on this clone: Its matching antigen is unknown.

The source material was peripheral blood mononuclear cells (PBMCs), sampled before the fourth cycle of nivolumab. The chain links TRBV7-3 to TRBJ2-2, with no clear D. This clonotype was obtained from a human donor with classical Hodgkin lymphoma. The CDR3 sequence: CASSRNSGGVTGELFF. CDR3 DNA sequence: TGTGCCAGCAGCCGCAACTCCGGCGGAGTTACCGGGGAGCTGTTTTTT.